This TCR beta chain was identified during a study of technical replicates of blood from a handful of donors. The CDR3 runs to 14 residues. V shed 6 bases and J shed 0 bases, with 12 bases lying between them. CDR1 is MDHEN, CDR2 SYDVKM, per germline. Data came from immunoSEQ multiplex PCR; TCRdb stores just in-frame clones and leaves some out. Among about 94,000 clones listed, almost 96% were seen once. What was sequenced was T cells isolated from PBMCs. The sequence derives from a human donor in good health. J is TRBJ2-7 and V is TRBV28; possible D gene TRBD1, 6 bases. The CDR3 DNA follows: TGTGCCAGCAGCCTCGGACAGAGCTCCTACGAGCAGTACTTC. This gives the protein CASSLGQSSYEQYF. The full variable domain, with the rest looked up from reference TRBV28 and TRBJ2-7, is DVKVTQSSRYLVKRTGEKVFLECVQDMDHENMFWYRQDPGLGLRLIYFSYDVKMKEKGDIPEGYSVSREKKERFSLILESASTNQTSMYLCASSLGQSSYEQYFGPGTRLTVT.